This T cell receptor (beta chain) is from a study of blood T cells in healthy people across ages. Germline CDR1 is SGHTA and CDR2 is FQGNSA. CDR3 length: 16 residues. V lost 5 bases and J lost 7, with 21 bases in between. For the second PCR, which ran for 7 to 11 cycles, a sample-barcoded 5' primer and a J-beta primer mix were used. TCRdb redid the calling of the 5' RACE reads with MiXCR, one entry per CDR3 protein. The table shows some 700,000 distinct CDR3 sequences, with around 40% occurring only once. The specimen was blood. This chain connects TRBV7-2 to TRBJ2-1, with D possibly being TRBD2 (6 bases). The clonotype comes from a woman aged 60-75 years in good health. This CDR3 is CASSPGGRRGWNEQFF. DNA for the CDR3: TGTGCCAGCAGCCCTGGGGGGAGGCGGGGATGGAATGAGCAGTTCTTC.